The 4 T cell receptor beta chains below were found in one sample sequenced in a study of identical twins. TCRdb ran MiXCR on the 5' RACE reads and lists one entry per CDR3 protein. Of approximately 280,000 distinct CDR3 sequences detected, about 8.9% appear once; the ten largest clones hold around 2.1%. These same data were also listed under a study on yellow fever vaccine responses in identical twins.

What was sequenced was memory (CD45RO+) T cells sorted from blood. Source of these receptors: a young woman in good health.

The chain employs TRBV11-2 and TRBJ1-4, with no clear D. This CDR3 comprises 13 residues. In germline, CDR1 is SGHAT, CDR2 FQNNGV. V lost 1 base, J lost 6 bases, and 6 bases lay in between. CDR3 sequence reads: CASSLGLYEKLFF. In nucleotides, the CDR3 is TGTGCCAGCAGCTTAGGACTCTATGAAAAACTGTTTTTT.

The chain's CDR3 is CASSPLTGKNGYTF. In DNA, the CDR3 is TGTGCCAGCAGCCCCTTGACAGGGAAGAACGGCTACACCTTC. This chain uses TRBV6-1 with TRBJ1-2; 7 positions agree with TRBD1. V trimming: 6 bases; J trimming: 8 bases; junction bases outside the gene matches: 12. CDR1 is MNHNS, CDR2 SASEGT, per germline. The CDR3 has 14 residues.

This clonotype appeared a few times. This chain connects TRBV12-3 or TRBV12-4 to TRBJ1-5; perhaps TRBD1 as D (5 bases). The CDR3 is 17 residues long. V was cut by 4 bases and J by 0 bases, with 16 bases left in between. The CDR3 DNA reads TGTGCCAGCAGTTACCCGTTGAGGGGCCATAGCAATCAGCCCCAGCATTTT. Translated: CASSYPLRGHSNQPQHF.

This clonotype has at least ten counts. J is TRBJ2-2 and V is TRBV21-1; the table assigns TRBD1, which was not confirmed against the DNA. TRBV21-1 is an annotated pseudogene. The length of the CDR3 is 17 residues. DNA for the CDR3: TGTGCCAGCAGCAAACTGGGACAGGTTACGAACACCGGGGAGCTGTTTTTT. Encoded protein: CASSKLGQVTNTGELFF.